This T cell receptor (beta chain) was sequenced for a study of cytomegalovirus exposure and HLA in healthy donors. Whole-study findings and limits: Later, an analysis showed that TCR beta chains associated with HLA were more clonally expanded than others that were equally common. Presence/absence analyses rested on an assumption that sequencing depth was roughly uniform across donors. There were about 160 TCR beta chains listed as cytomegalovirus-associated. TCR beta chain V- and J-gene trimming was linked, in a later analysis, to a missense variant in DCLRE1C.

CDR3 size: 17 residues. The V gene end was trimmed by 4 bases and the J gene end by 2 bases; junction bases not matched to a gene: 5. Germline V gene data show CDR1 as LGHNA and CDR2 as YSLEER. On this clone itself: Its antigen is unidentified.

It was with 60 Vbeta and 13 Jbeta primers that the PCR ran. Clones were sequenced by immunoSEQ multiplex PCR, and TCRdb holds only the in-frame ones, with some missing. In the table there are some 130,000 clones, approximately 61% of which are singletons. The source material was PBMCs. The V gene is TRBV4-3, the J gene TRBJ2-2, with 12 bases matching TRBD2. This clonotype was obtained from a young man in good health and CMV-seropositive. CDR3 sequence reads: CASSPRLAGANTGELFF. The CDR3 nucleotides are TGCGCCAGCAGCCCCCGACTAGCGGGAGCTAACACCGGGGAGCTGTTTTTT.